Described below is a single T cell receptor (beta chain) sequence and its context. There is no known antigen for this receptor. There are no base qualities to consult, and no much larger clone falls within one base. The sample is drawn from a study of T cell responses to AZD1222 COVID-19 vaccine (dated by TCRdb to the early 2020s). The study in broad terms: A total of 230 or so trial participants underwent TCR sequencing, of whom 207 received two doses of AZD1222 and 26 received two doses of the MenACWY control vaccine. Trial participants were enrolled by age into 18-55, 56-69 and 70-plus year subgroups, with roughly 150, 30 and 60 TCR-sequenced participants respectively.

The CDR3 regions of human TCRbeta chains were analyzed by immunosequencing. The authors processed their data as follows. TCRs in the repertoires were compared against a reference library of SARS-CoV-2-specific TCRs that had been generated with the MIRA antigen-specificity platform. Breadth was defined as the fraction of unique TCRs that were SARS-CoV-2-associated. Depth was defined as the fraction of total T cells that were SARS-CoV-2-associated. Using the MIRA data, each spike-specific TCR was mapped to the spike region that the TCR reacts to and placed in a CD4 or CD8 class. Log10-transformed breadth and depth values were compared by one-way ANOVA with Sidak's multiple comparisons tests. This immuneACCESS table, as held by TCRdb, lists in-frame sequences with V and J called but not all clones. Of the missing ones, under half trace to an unresolved V gene in checked studies; the others have no known cause. Clonal size and the V and J genes are those of that table, whereas D and trimming came from the DNA. The sample table records about 110,000 clones; approximately 89% of these occur just once. The top ten constitute about 4.6% of the sample.

From the cysteine up to the phenylalanine, the CDR3 has a length of 16 residues. Of the read, only the CDR3 DNA is kept; its 48 bases are in frame from base 1. V loses 4 bases of germline sequence and J loses 0 bases, and the interval between the two ends is 15 bases. The germline V gene gives CDR1 as MNHEY and CDR2 as SVGEGT. The study at large found these results: A significant rise in spike-specific TCR breadth and depth was observed after two AZD1222 doses relative to day 0 and relative to MenACWY recipients. In the small 56-69-year group, the increase in depth fell short of significance, most likely because of low power. Most participants were white British and females outnumbered males, and the authors suggested that clonal diversity may have been underestimated. Only a handful of AZD1222 recipients were SARS-CoV-2 seropositive at baseline, limiting conclusions about previously exposed vaccinees. The whole spike protein was spanned by vaccine-associated CD4 TCRs, and dominant responses were seen in regions 160-218 and 743-854. Because no day 14 peak-response samples were available, repertoires were characterized only after the peak T cell response. Epitopes outside the regions mutated in the B.1.351 and B.1.1.7 variants were reportedly recognized by nearly half of the unique spike-specific TCRs.

The label giving this sample's time point can be read as: about 28 days (+/-7) after the second vaccine dose. Because spike-specific TCR depth and breadth did not differ between the two schedules, AZD1222 recipients who got a second dose at roughly 4 weeks were pooled with those who got a second dose at roughly 12 weeks. The vaccinee samples were drawn from two UK trials, COV001 and COV002, one of which was a single-blind randomized controlled phase 2/3 trial testing AZD1222 (ChAdOx1 nCoV-19) in healthy adults. For TCRbeta chain sequencing, PBMC samples were collected from trial participants at day 0 and at day 28 after the second dose.

The chain links TRBV6-2 or TRBV6-3 with TRBJ2-5; the D element could tentatively be TRBD1 or TRBD2, as 5 bases agree for each. The sequencing here drew on peripheral blood, taken 28 days after the second AZD1222 dose. The TCR originated in an adult who received the AZD1222 COVID-19 vaccine. The CDR3 is CASSSPGRRYQETQYF. The nucleotides are TGTGCCAGCAGTTCTCCGGGACGGAGGTACCAAGAGACCCAGTACTTC.